This TCR beta chain stems from a study of control samples from healthy donors and cancer patients. Sequencing was performed with immunoSEQ multiplex PCR; in TCRdb, only in-frame clones are kept and a portion is missing. The table includes about 120,000 clones, over 90% detected once. Sequencing used blood. This receptor was obtained from a young man in good health.

CDR3 loop: CASSLGQTYEQYF. Here the CDR3 DNA reads TGTGCCAGCAGTTTAGGCCAGACCTACGAGCAGTACTTC. This rearrangement joins TRBV27 to TRBJ2-7; D call uncertain. Per germline, CDR1 MNHEY and CDR2 SMNVEV (reference sequence). The CDR3 is made up of 13 amino acids. The V and J ends lost 2 bases and 2 bases respectively, with 7 bases between them.